The T cell receptor beta chain under discussion was sequenced for a study of neurological immune-mediated disorders. Study conclusions and caveats: Levels of TCR clonal expansion peaked in HTLV-1-associated myelopathy and reached their lowest in multiple sclerosis, under those of healthy controls.

5'RACE generated cDNA with 10-nucleotide random UMIs. Per sequencing run, 15-18 subjects together gave over 170 million TCR-beta sequences. TCRdb redid the calling of the 5' RACE reads with MiXCR, one entry per CDR3 protein. The repertoire holds 65,000 to 90,000 distinct CDR3 sequences, with 10% as singletons. Unsorted libraries were generated from 2 million PBMCs. These cells had been stored in RNAlater at -80 C. This clonotype was seen repeatedly, ten times or more. Its specificity is not known. At one boundary the junction diverges from the germline segment, which might be a read error. CDR1 is SNHLY and CDR2 is FYNNEI in the germline V gene. The CDR3 is made up of 14 amino acids.

The receptor comes from a man between 40 and 49 years old in good health. The sample taken for sequencing was PBMCs. This chain links TRBV2 with TRBJ2-1; 12 bases agree with TRBD2. The CDR3 DNA reads TGTGCCAGCAGTGAAGCGCTTATGACTAGCGGGAGAAGCTTC. This codes for CASSEALMTSGRSF.